This TCR beta chain was captured by sequencing in a study of graft-versus-host responses after intestinal transplantation. At the level of the study: Anti-thymocyte globulin was used for induction in all recipients, who then took tacrolimus and steroids for approximately 3 years.

V was pared by 8 bases and J by 2 bases, with 11 bases between. Germline lookup yields CDR1 SGHRS and CDR2 YFSETQ. The CDR3 runs 13 residues. A word on this clone: The antigen is unknown.

Measured with immunoSEQ multiplex PCR; TCRdb has only the in-frame clones, and not every one. This table has approximately 130,000 clones, 85% to 95% appearing once. The source material was unstimulated CD4+ T cells sorted from spleen or lymph node cells, sampled before intestinal transplant. This sequence joins TRBV5-1 and TRBJ2-4, with TRBD1 as a possible D gene (6 bases). This clonotype was sampled from a human donor who received an intestinal transplant. As DNA, the CDR3 is TGCGCCAGTCGAACAGGGTCCAAAAACATTCAGTACTTC. Amino acid sequence: CASRTGSKNIQYF.